The next 28 T cell receptor beta chains were all read from a single sample in a study of T-cell memory formation after mild COVID-19. TCRdb passed the 5' RACE reads through MiXCR, listing each CDR3 protein once. Of around 130,000 distinct CDR3 sequences in the sample, roughly 15% were seen once. The specimen sequenced was PBMCs or a T cell subset sorted from them (not recorded which). All receptors derive from an adult woman who had mild COVID-19 (a few samples of this study predate the infection). Cell type and time point are not known.

The chain uses TRBV12-3 or TRBV12-4 and TRBJ1-5; D call uncertain. The V end lost 5 bases, the J end lost 1 base, and 9 bases lay between the germline ends. This CDR3 is 14 amino acids long. The CDR3, as DNA: TGTGCCAGCAGTACCGCGGACAGCAATCAGCCCCAGCATTTT. Amino acids: CASSTADSNQPQHF.

The genes are TRBV11-2 and TRBJ2-7; tentatively, D is TRBD2 (5 bases). Germline assignment: CDR1 SGHAT and CDR2 FQNNGV. CDR3 length: 13 amino acids. Trimming took off 6 bases at V and 5 bases at J, with 14 bases between the two ends. CDR3 nucleotides: TGTGCCAGCAGTCCATACGGGATCAACGAGCAGTACTTC. Protein product: CASSPYGINEQYF.

The chain has TRBV11-1 and TRBJ2-7; D not certain. Germline V lookup: CDR1 SGHAT, CDR2 FQDESV (reference sequence). The CDR3 length is 12 residues. Trimming stripped 1 base from V and 6 bases from J, with 7 bases between. The DNA for the CDR3 is TGTGCCAGCAGCTTAGACCCTACCGAGCAGTACTTC. This encodes CASSLDPTEQYF.

This clonotype was seen only a few times. J is TRBJ2-2 and V is TRBV24-1; D not certain. CDR1 and CDR2 (germline): KGHDR, SFDVKD. This CDR3 spans 13 amino acids. V was clipped by 5 bases and J by 3 bases, with 6 bases between them. The CDR3 DNA is TGTGCCACCAGTGCACCTGACACCGGGGAGCTGTTTTTT. This translates into CATSAPDTGELFF.

The chain couples TRBV4-3 to TRBJ2-2, with 10 positions matching TRBD2. Germline V CDR1 and CDR2: LGHNA, YSLEER. V shed 0 bases and J 1 base; nucleotides not matched to a gene: 5. CDR3 length equals 18 residues. CDR3 bases: TGCGCCAGCAGCCAAGACGGGCCTAGCGGGAGGAACACCGGGGAGCTGTTTTTT. It is translated as CASSQDGPSGRNTGELFF.

The chain has TRBV5-1 and TRBJ1-1; a weak D match, TRBD1 (6 bases). The ends were cut back, 3 bases at V and 13 bases at J, with 19 bases in the middle. Germline V gene lookup returns CDR1 SGHRS and CDR2 YFSETQ. The CDR3 is made up of 13 amino acids. CDR3 in DNA: TGCGCCAGCAGCTCCCAACAGGGACTCGGGGATTTCTTT. Its protein is CASSSQQGLGDFF.

This clonotype was found a few times. The V call is TRBV9, the J call TRBJ2-3, with a possible D match to TRBD1 (5 bases). Trimming stripped 0 bases from V and 0 bases from J, with 11 bases between. Germline CDR1 SGDLS, CDR2 YYNGEE. The CDR3 loop spans 16 amino acids. The DNA for the CDR3 is TGTGCCAGCAGCGTAGGACACAGGACCAGCACAGATACGCAGTATTTT. Protein: CASSVGHRTSTDTQYF.

Only a few counts were recorded for this clonotype. The chain carries TRBV12-3 or TRBV12-4 and TRBJ2-7; either TRBD1 or TRBD2 may fit D (6 bases each). CDR3 length: 14 amino acids. V was cut by 8 bases and J by 1 base, with 15 bases left in between. CDR3 sequence: CASVLWGASYEQYF. In DNA, the CDR3 is TGTGCCAGCGTCCTTTGGGGGGCATCCTACGAGCAGTACTTC.

The V call is TRBV4-2, the J call TRBJ2-3; D may be TRBD2 (6 bases). There are 14 residues in the CDR3. The V gene lost 6 bases and the J gene lost 1 base, with 11 bases spanning the gap. Germline V gene lookup returns CDR1 LGHNA and CDR2 YNFKEQ. This CDR3 reads CASSRSGRTDTQYF. The CDR3 nucleotides are TGTGCCAGCAGTAGGAGCGGGCGCACAGATACGCAGTATTTT.

V gene TRBV19 combines with J gene TRBJ2-1; D perhaps matches TRBD2 (6 bases). Trimming took 7 bases from V and 7 from J, leaving 8 bases between them. The CDR3 spans 11 residues. Germline CDR1 reads LNHDA; CDR2 reads SQIVND (reference sequence). CDR3 sequence: CASTGGNEQFF. The CDR3 nucleotides read TGTGCCAGTACCGGAGGGAATGAGCAGTTCTTC.

This clonotype was observed a few times. J is TRBJ1-1 and V is TRBV7-8; tentative D call: TRBD1 (5 bases). The CDR3 is made up of 15 amino acids. Germline assignment: CDR1 SGHVS and CDR2 FQNEAQ. Trimming stripped 1 base from V and 3 bases from J, with 12 bases between. The CDR3 DNA is TGTGCCAGCAGCTTAGAACGAGGGGCCGACACTGAAGCTTTCTTT. Its protein is CASSLERGADTEAFF.

This chain connects TRBV12-3 or TRBV12-4 to TRBJ2-7; D is possibly TRBD1 (5 bases). V was shortened by 10 bases and J by 7 bases, with 17 bases between the two germline ends. CDR3 length equals 12 residues. In DNA form, the CDR3 reads TGTGCCACGTGGGGCAGCTTCGAGGAGCAGTACTTC. This gives the protein CATWGSFEEQYF.

The chain carries TRBV19 and TRBJ1-2; TRBD1 matches at 9 bases. This CDR3 spans 13 amino acids. The V segment lost 6 bases and the J segment 8 bases; nucleotides outside the gene matches: 7. Germline V gene sequence: CDR1 LNHDA, CDR2 SQIVND (reference sequence). CDR3 region: CASRKTGGVGYTF. CDR3 DNA sequence: TGTGCCAGTAGGAAGACAGGGGGAGTAGGCTACACCTTC.

The chain recombines TRBV12-3 or TRBV12-4 with TRBJ1-6, with TRBD1 matching 7 bases. The CDR3 is made up of 14 amino acids. V lost 0 bases and J lost 7; bases outside the gene matches: 0. The DNA for the CDR3 is TGTGCCAGCAGTTTAGCAGGGGGCAATTCACCCCTCCACTTT. Residues: CASSLAGGNSPLHF.

The chain uses TRBV7-2 and TRBJ2-5, with 7 nucleotides matching TRBD1. Germline V gives CDR1 SGHTA, CDR2 FQGNSA. This CDR3 comprises 13 residues. V trimming: 5 bases; J trimming: 4 bases; junction bases outside the gene matches: 4. DNA of the CDR3: TGTGCCAGCAGCAAAGACAGGGTAGAGACCCAGTACTTC. Protein: CASSKDRVETQYF.

V is TRBV12-3 or TRBV12-4 and J is TRBJ2-2, with TRBD1 matching over 7 bases. The CDR3 contains 14 residues. The V and J ends lost 4 bases and 4 bases, in that order; junction bases with no gene match: 3. This CDR3 reads CASSSTGPTGELFF. In nucleotides, the CDR3 is TGTGCCAGCAGTTCGACAGGGCCCACCGGGGAGCTGTTTTTT.

This chain joins TRBV7-3 and TRBJ2-1; 13 positions agree with TRBD2. Germline V CDR1 and CDR2: SGHTA, FQGTGA. Trimming at V came to 4 bases and at J to 5 bases, leaving 17 bases not matched to a gene. This CDR3 is built from 20 residues. CDR3 residues: CASSYHPPRTSGSADNEQFF. Written as DNA, the CDR3 is TGTGCCAGCAGCTACCACCCTCCTCGGACTAGCGGGAGTGCCGACAATGAGCAGTTCTTC.

This clonotype was picked up a small number of times. The V call is TRBV7-2, the J call TRBJ2-3; 8 bases line up with TRBD2. The CDR3 contains 16 residues. V was pared by 5 bases and J by 4 bases, with 11 bases of the junction left unmatched. CDR1 is SGHTA, CDR2 FQGNSA, per germline. The CDR3 coding sequence is TGTGCCAGCAGCAGCAGTCGGACTAGCCGGGCAGATACGCAGTATTTT. This encodes CASSSSRTSRADTQYF.

The V and J genes are TRBV4-1 and TRBJ2-1; TRBD1 matches 7 bases. This CDR3 comprises 16 residues. The germline CDR1 and CDR2 sequences are MGHRA and YSYEKL. V was clipped by 2 bases and J by 4 bases; unmatched bases: 8. CDR3 amino acids: CASSQLWGQTYNEQFF. As DNA, the CDR3 is TGCGCCAGCAGCCAACTTTGGGGACAGACATACAATGAGCAGTTCTTC.

The gene calls are TRBV29-1 and TRBJ2-2, with D perhaps matching TRBD1 (5 bases). Looked up from germline, CDR1 is SQVTM and CDR2 is ANQGSEA. The V gene lost 3 bases and the J gene lost 0 bases, with 11 bases spanning the gap. CDR3 length: 15 residues. The CDR3 DNA is TGCAGCGTTGAGAGTACGGACACGAACACCGGGGAGCTGTTTTTT. It translates to CSVESTDTNTGELFF.

In this sample, this clonotype turned up a few times. The chain joins TRBV7-2 to TRBJ1-2; D perhaps matches TRBD1 (5 bases). Trimming stripped 1 base from V and 7 bases from J, with 10 bases between. CDR1 and CDR2 (germline): SGHTA, FQGNSA. The CDR3 is 13 residues long. Here the CDR3 DNA reads TGTGCCAGCAGCTTAGGGGGCCCTGGTGGCTACACCTTC. Translated: CASSLGGPGGYTF.

In its sample, this clonotype was seen a few times. This rearrangement joins TRBV5-6 to TRBJ2-1; 7 bases align to TRBD2. The germline V gene encodes CDR1 SGHDT and CDR2 YYEEEE. CDR3 length: 16 residues. V was pared by 2 bases and J by 1 base, with 6 bases of the junction left unmatched. The CDR3 loop reads CASSFGLGGSYNEQFF. CDR3 coding DNA: TGTGCCAGCAGCTTCGGACTAGGTGGATCCTACAATGAGCAGTTCTTC.

The sample holds a few counts of this clonotype. This chain connects TRBV4-1 to TRBJ2-3; D remains ambiguous. The CDR3 runs 12 residues. CDR1 is MGHRA and CDR2 is YSYEKL in the germline V gene. Trimming took 2 bases from V and 6 from J, leaving 6 bases between them. The CDR3 here is CASSQSMDTQYF. The CDR3 DNA is TGCGCCAGCAGCCAATCAATGGATACGCAGTATTTT.

The chain joins TRBV20-1 to TRBJ2-7, with D maybe TRBD1 (6 bases). The CDR3 is 14 residues long. Germline loops: CDR1 DFQATT, CDR2 SNEGSKA (reference sequence). Trimming removed 5 bases at V and 0 bases at J, with 14 bases between. CDR3 in DNA: TGCAGTGCTGCCCAGGGGTTCTTCTCCTACGAGCAGTACTTC. This codes for CSAAQGFFSYEQYF.

The V and J genes are TRBV7-9 and TRBJ2-7, with 11 bases matching TRBD2. Germline V gene data show CDR1 as SEHNR and CDR2 as FQNEAQ (reference sequence). V lost 7 bases, J lost 5 bases, and 7 bases stayed unmatched. There are 14 residues in the CDR3. In DNA, the CDR3 is TGTGCCAGCAAAACTAGCGGGAGATCTGACGAGCAGTACTTC. Protein product: CASKTSGRSDEQYF.

This clonotype turned up a few times. The CDR3 sequence: CASTGGGGNTGELFF. The DNA for the CDR3 is TGTGCCAGCACCGGCGGGGGTGGGAACACCGGGGAGCTGTTTTTT. The V call is TRBV2, the J call TRBJ2-2; 7 bases agree with TRBD2. This CDR3 region has 15 residues. With V trimmed by 7 bases and J by 1 base, 6 bases remained unmatched. Germline CDR1 SNHLY, CDR2 FYNNEI.

The CDR3 DNA reads as TGTGCCAGCAGTTTTCTCGACCCGCCTGGGGAGCTGTTTTTT. Translation gives CASSFLDPPGELFF. The chain employs TRBV12-3 or TRBV12-4 and TRBJ2-2; D is uncertain. The CDR3 spans 14 residues. V lost 3 bases and J 8 bases, leaving 13 bases between the germline ends.

V gene TRBV11-2 combines with J gene TRBJ1-2; unclear D gene. The CDR3 is 12 residues long. Germline CDR1 is SGHAT and CDR2 is FQNNGV. Trimming removed 1 base from V and 4 bases from J, with 4 bases in between. The chain's CDR3 is CASSLAPYGYTF. CDR3 nucleotides: TGTGCCAGCAGCTTAGCTCCCTATGGCTACACCTTC.